Below are 22 T cell receptor beta chains sequenced from a single sample in a study of healthy donors' naive CD4 and CD8 T cells. A linear amplification protocol produced the TCR libraries from 500 ng of total RNA. MiXCR, run by TCRdb on the reads, gives a single entry per CDR3 protein. Of about 200,000 distinct CDR3 sequences in the sample, about 70% are singletons; the top ten hold more than 2%. Sequenced material: naive CD4+ and CD8+ T cells sorted from blood, pooled from several donors. The receptors were sampled from a pool of human donors in good health; the sample pools cells from several healthy donors.

This chain connects TRBV29-1 to TRBJ2-1; 9 positions agree with TRBD2. The junction had 12 bases not matched to a gene; V was cut back by 2 bases and J by 4 bases. The CDR3 covers 17 residues. Looked up from germline, CDR1 is SQVTM and CDR2 is ANQGSEA. The CDR3 protein is CSVETPDGREGYNEQFF. DNA of the CDR3: TGCAGCGTTGAAACGCCTGACGGGCGGGAGGGATACAATGAGCAGTTCTTC.

This clonotype was detected only once. The V and J genes are TRBV7-8 and TRBJ2-3; TRBD2 aligns across 12 bases. Trimming cost V 5 bases and J 0 bases; bases outside gene matches: 15. CDR3 length equals 20 residues. Germline lookup yields CDR1 SGHVS and CDR2 FQNEAQ. The CDR3: CASSLPPPGLAGVSTDTQYF. CDR3 bases: TGTGCCAGCAGCCTACCACCTCCGGGACTAGCGGGCGTTAGCACAGATACGCAGTATTTT.

V is TRBV5-5 and J is TRBJ1-5, with TRBD1 matching 7 bases. From germline, CDR1 is SGHKS and CDR2 YYEKEE (reference sequence). With V trimmed by 0 bases and J by 1 base, 4 bases remained unmatched. CDR3 length: 16 residues. CDR3 DNA sequence: TGTGCCAGCAGCTTGGACAGGGGAAGGAGCAATCAGCCCCAGCATTTT. This encodes CASSLDRGRSNQPQHF.

This clonotype was seen more than once but under ten times. CDR3 region: CSVEVGTLYEQYF. The CDR3 nucleotides are TGCAGCGTTGAAGTCGGGACACTCTACGAGCAGTACTTC. The V gene is TRBV29-1, the J gene TRBJ2-7, with D perhaps matching TRBD1 (6 bases). Between the trimmed V and J ends, which lost 1 base and 3 bases, there was a span of 10 bases. Germline assignment: CDR1 SQVTM and CDR2 ANQGSEA. The CDR3 is 13 residues long.

CDR3 loop: CASSWGPRGASGNTIYF. The DNA of the CDR3 is TGTGCCAGCAGCTGGGGGCCAAGAGGGGCCTCTGGAAACACCATATATTTT. V gene TRBV11-2 combines with J gene TRBJ1-3, with D possibly matching TRBD1 (6 bases). Trimming removed 4 bases from V and 0 bases from J, with 16 bases in between. This CDR3 is built from 17 residues. Germline values: CDR1 SGHAT, CDR2 FQNNGV.

This chain links TRBV6-5 with TRBJ1-5; D ambiguous. Germline CDR1 and CDR2: MNHEY and SVGAGI. Deletions cut 2 bases from V and 5 bases from J, with 4 bases between. The CDR3 consists of 12 residues. The CDR3 protein is CASSYGDQPQHF. The CDR3 coding sequence is TGTGCCAGCAGTTACGGTGATCAGCCCCAGCATTTT.

The chain has TRBV29-1 and TRBJ1-1, with 11 nucleotides matching TRBD1. The junction had 18 bases not matched to a gene; V was cut back by 6 bases and J by 6 bases. Germline V lookup: CDR1 SQVTM, CDR2 ANQGSEA. CDR3 length: 17 residues. CDR3 sequence (DNA): TGCAGCGTCCCACGGGGAAGGACAGGGGGCTATGTCCCTGAAGCTTTCTTT. Amino acids: CSVPRGRTGGYVPEAFF.

This chain uses TRBV29-1 with TRBJ2-7; D is uncertain. V dropped 4 bases and J dropped 3 bases, with 13 bases sitting between them. The V gene's germline CDR1 is SQVTM and CDR2 ANQGSEA. This CDR3 region has 13 residues. This CDR3 is CSVVRPDIYEQYF. The CDR3 region has the DNA TGCAGCGTTGTCCGTCCGGATATCTACGAGCAGTACTTC.

V and J are TRBV30 and TRBJ2-2, with 8 bases matching TRBD1. The germline CDR1 and CDR2 sequences are GTSNPN and SVGIG (reference sequence). Trimming removed 5 bases from V and 6 bases from J; junction bases left unmatched: 2. CDR3 length equals 12 residues. The CDR3 sequence is CAWEQGAGELFF. The CDR3 DNA is TGTGCCTGGGAACAGGGGGCCGGGGAGCTGTTTTTT.

This sequence joins TRBV5-1 and TRBJ2-7, with D unclear. V was pared by 4 bases and J by 3 bases, with 11 bases between. Germline CDR1 reads SGHRS; CDR2 reads YFSETQ. This CDR3 has 13 amino acids. In nucleotides, the CDR3 is TGCGCCAGCAGCCCGGACCCAGACTACGAGCAGTACTTC. It encodes CASSPDPDYEQYF.

To note about this clonotype: Germline is not matched at one junction end, which may reflect a read error. The CDR3 DNA reads as TGTGCCGGCAGTTACTCGGGACAGGGAATGGGCTACACCTTC. Protein: CAGSYSGQGMGYTF. This rearrangement joins TRBV6-5 to TRBJ1-2; the match to TRBD1 covers 9 bases. The CDR3 runs 14 residues. The germline gives CDR1 MNHEY, CDR2 SVGAGI.

This rearrangement joins TRBV27 to TRBJ2-7; 12 positions agree with TRBD1. The CDR3 consists of 14 residues. The germline V gene encodes CDR1 MNHEY and CDR2 SMNVEV (reference sequence). J was trimmed by 6 bases and V by 7 bases; bases with no gene match: 7. In DNA form, the CDR3 reads TGTGCCAGCAATCCCGGGACAGGGGGCGGCGAGCAGTACTTC. Translating it yields CASNPGTGGGEQYF.

The rearrangement uses TRBV29-1 and TRBJ2-1; TRBD2 matches at 11 bases. V was pared by 1 base and J by 6 bases, with 8 bases of the junction left unmatched. The CDR3 has 16 amino acids. Germline CDR1 SQVTM, CDR2 ANQGSEA. The CDR3 DNA follows: TGCAGCGTTGAAGTGCTACCGGGACTAGCGGCCAATGAGCAGTTCTTC. It specifies CSVEVLPGLAANEQFF.

The chain links TRBV4-2 to TRBJ2-7, with TRBD1 as a possible D gene (6 bases). V lost 0 bases to trimming and J lost 1 base, with 7 bases between them. This CDR3 region has 14 residues. CDR1 is LGHNA, CDR2 YNFKEQ, per germline. CDR3 bases: TGTGCCAGCAGCCAAGACAGGGGTTCCTACGAGCAGTACTTC. Residues: CASSQDRGSYEQYF.

The chain is built from TRBV6-5 and TRBJ1-2; D is possibly TRBD1 (5 bases). Per the germline V gene, CDR1 is MNHEY and CDR2 is SVGAGI. Trimming took off 1 base at V and 3 bases at J, with 9 bases between the two ends. This CDR3 region has 14 residues. The CDR3 is CASSYLGRDYGYTF. The DNA for the CDR3 is TGTGCCAGCAGTTACTTGGGCAGGGACTATGGCTACACCTTC.

This sequence joins TRBV29-1 and TRBJ1-1; D gene uncertain. Trimming shortened V by 3 bases and J by 2 bases, and 13 bases separated the two germline ends. The germline gives CDR1 SQVTM, CDR2 ANQGSEA. CDR3 size: 14 residues. The CDR3, as DNA: TGCAGCGTTGAGAGGGTCGGCTCAAACACTGAAGCTTTCTTT. Protein sequence: CSVERVGSNTEAFF.

This clonotype was counted between two and nine times. The chain couples TRBV29-1 to TRBJ2-2; D gene uncertain. V lost 4 bases and J 0 bases, leaving 9 bases between the germline ends. This CDR3 has 14 amino acids. In germline, CDR1 is SQVTM, CDR2 ANQGSEA. The CDR3 spells CSVAWLTNTGELFF. CDR3 bases: TGCAGCGTTGCCTGGCTCACGAACACCGGGGAGCTGTTTTTT.

The chain couples TRBV6-1 to TRBJ2-1, with TRBD2 identical over 11 bases. The CDR3 length is 17 residues. CDR1 and CDR2 from the germline V gene are MNHNS and SASEGT. V was pared by 5 bases and J by 6 bases, with 12 bases of the junction left unmatched. The CDR3 bases are TGTGCCAGCAGTTACACAATAGCGGGAGGGTGGGGCAATGAGCAGTTCTTC. This translates into CASSYTIAGGWGNEQFF.

The chain links TRBV11-3 to TRBJ2-1; D unclear. Germline values: CDR1 SGHNT, CDR2 YENEEA. The V gene lost 0 bases and the J gene lost 7 bases, with 10 bases spanning the gap. This CDR3 has 14 amino acids. The CDR3 DNA follows: TGTGCCAGCAGCTTAGATTCCCTAGTGAATGAGCAGTTCTTC. Encoded protein: CASSLDSLVNEQFF.

V gene TRBV11-1 combines with J gene TRBJ2-5; 8 nucleotides agree with TRBD1. V lost 4 bases and J lost 5; bases outside the gene matches: 9. From germline, CDR1 is SGHAT and CDR2 FQDESV (reference sequence). CDR3 size: 15 residues. The CDR3 reads CASSSTGQGGETQYF. Here the CDR3 DNA reads TGTGCCAGCAGCTCGACAGGACAGGGTGGGGAGACCCAGTACTTC.

This clonotype was recorded only once. The rearrangement links TRBV6-5 to TRBJ1-2, with no clear D. The CDR3 consists of 16 residues. Trimming left V 6 bases short and J 0 bases short, with 17 bases between. Per germline, CDR1 MNHEY and CDR2 SVGAGI. The CDR3 region is CASSSPREGANYGYTF. Here the CDR3 DNA reads TGTGCCAGCAGCTCACCAAGGGAAGGAGCTAACTATGGCTACACCTTC.

The rearrangement joins TRBV6-5 to TRBJ2-7; the D gene is possibly TRBD2 (6 bases). Germline CDR1 reads MNHEY; CDR2 reads SVGAGI. This CDR3 has 13 residues. V lost 4 bases and J lost 7, with 14 bases in between. CDR3 residues: CASSSWEVGEQYF. As DNA, the CDR3 is TGTGCCAGCAGTTCCTGGGAGGTGGGAGAGCAGTACTTC.